This entry concerns a single T cell receptor (beta chain). The record originates from a study of blood T cell repertoires in COVID-19. Study as a whole: The United States, Italy and Spain supplied acute and convalescent COVID-19 samples. PBMCs, B-cell-depleted T cells, or T cells provided the cDNA or gDNA that made up the material.

Looked up from germline, CDR1 is SGHNT and CDR2 is YYREEE (reference sequence). The CDR3 is made up of 15 amino acids. Trimming took off 0 bases at V and 1 base at J, with 7 bases between the two ends. Authors' processing steps: Nucleated cell counts were estimated from reference gene primer amplification. Profiled with immunoSEQ multiplex PCR; TCRdb holds only in-frame clones, not every one. The V and J calls and clone size come from that table; D and trimming were worked out from the DNA. The sample carries 30,000 to 50,000 clones, about four fifths recorded once. The sequenced sample was peripheral blood. This TCR derives from a man aged 80 or over with active or convalescent COVID-19. V usage is TRBV5-4 and J usage is TRBJ2-2; the D is unclear. The CDR3 loop is CASSLAERNTGELFF. The CDR3 DNA sequence: TGTGCCAGCAGCTTGGCTGAGCGGAACACCGGGGAGCTGTTTTTT.